The T cell receptor beta chain under discussion was sequenced for a study of identical twins. General study findings and limits: The abundant beta clonotypes from cord blood had fewer insertions, and memory repertoires had none of this.

This clonotype was counted many times. Its cognate antigen is unknown. TCRdb recomputed calls from the 5' RACE reads with MiXCR, one row per CDR3 protein. The sample carries hundreds of thousands of distinct CDR3 sequences, around 6% recorded once. Germline lookup yields CDR1 PRHDT and CDR2 FYEKMQ (reference sequence). The CDR3 consists of 14 residues. V was trimmed by 8 bases and J by 6 bases, leaving 17 bases between them. The rearrangement uses TRBV13 and TRBJ2-1; a possible D gene is TRBD2 (6 bases). The source of this sequence is a man aged 18 to 29 in good health. Source material: naive T cells sorted from blood. The CDR3 sequence is CASQRWAGFNEQFF. CDR3 in DNA: TGTGCCAGCCAGCGGTGGGCGGGATTCAATGAGCAGTTCTTC.